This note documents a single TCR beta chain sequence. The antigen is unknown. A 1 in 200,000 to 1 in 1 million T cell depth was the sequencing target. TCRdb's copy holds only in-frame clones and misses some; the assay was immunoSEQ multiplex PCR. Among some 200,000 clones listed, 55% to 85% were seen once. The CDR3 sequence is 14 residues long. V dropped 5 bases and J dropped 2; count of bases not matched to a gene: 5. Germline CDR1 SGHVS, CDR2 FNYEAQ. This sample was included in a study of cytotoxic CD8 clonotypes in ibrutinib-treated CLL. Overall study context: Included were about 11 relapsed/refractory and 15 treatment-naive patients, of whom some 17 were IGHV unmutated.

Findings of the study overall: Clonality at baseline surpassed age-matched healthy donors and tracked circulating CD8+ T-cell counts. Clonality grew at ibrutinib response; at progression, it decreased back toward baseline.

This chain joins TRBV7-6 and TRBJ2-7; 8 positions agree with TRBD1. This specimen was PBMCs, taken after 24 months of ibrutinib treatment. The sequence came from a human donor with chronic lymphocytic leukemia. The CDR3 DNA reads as TGTGCCAGCAGCCCGGGACAGGTCCCCTACGAGCAGTACTTC. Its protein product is CASSPGQVPYEQYF.